This T cell receptor beta chain was found in a study of blood T cell repertoires in COVID-19. Study-level information: The analysed material was cDNA or gDNA that came from T cells, B-cell-depleted T cells, or PBMCs.

The repertoire was sequenced with immunoSEQ multiplex PCR; TCRdb's copy has only in-frame clones and lacks some. The sample has some 96,000 clones; roughly 90% are singletons. Sequencing was done on a sample of peripheral blood. This TCR was recovered from a man aged 30 to 45 in a cohort sampled during active COVID-19.

The CDR3 region is CASSIGWTQQGVGEKLFF. The CDR3 region has the DNA TGTGCCAGTAGTATAGGTTGGACTCAACAGGGAGTAGGCGAAAAACTGTTTTTT. The J gene is TRBJ1-4, the V gene TRBV19; possible D gene TRBD1, 6 bases. The CDR3 runs to 18 residues. The V and J ends lost 1 base and 8 bases respectively, with 23 bases between them. Germline CDR1 is LNHDA and CDR2 is SQIVND (reference sequence).